This T cell receptor beta chain came from a study of read filtering for tumor transcriptome and immune sequencing. At the level of the study: The cohort had over 16 men and approximately 15 women aged about 47 to 90, mean around 63 years. Per sample, TCR-region reads ranged about 4 to 11 million by IR-seq, roughly 75 to 1,400 by RNA-seq.

This clonotype was detected many times. The V gene lost 6 bases and the J gene lost 4 bases, with 13 bases spanning the gap. The CDR3 extends over 13 amino acids. At the time of active disease, bone marrow was collected from every patient. Molecular barcoded adaptors covering alpha/delta and beta/gamma chains were used on around 370 ng RNA. TCRdb passed the reads through MiXCR, listing each CDR3 protein once. The profile shows under 150,000 distinct CDR3 sequences, approximately 13% of them singletons. The gene calls are TRBV12-3 or TRBV12-4 and TRBJ2-7, with D perhaps matching TRBD1 (6 bases). The receptor's source is a donor at least 40 years old with multiple myeloma. Sequencing was done on a sample of a population of CD138-negative cells sorted from bone marrow. The CDR3 loop reads CASSTGQIYEQYF. In DNA, the CDR3 is TGTGCCAGCAGCACGGGACAAATTTACGAGCAGTACTTC.